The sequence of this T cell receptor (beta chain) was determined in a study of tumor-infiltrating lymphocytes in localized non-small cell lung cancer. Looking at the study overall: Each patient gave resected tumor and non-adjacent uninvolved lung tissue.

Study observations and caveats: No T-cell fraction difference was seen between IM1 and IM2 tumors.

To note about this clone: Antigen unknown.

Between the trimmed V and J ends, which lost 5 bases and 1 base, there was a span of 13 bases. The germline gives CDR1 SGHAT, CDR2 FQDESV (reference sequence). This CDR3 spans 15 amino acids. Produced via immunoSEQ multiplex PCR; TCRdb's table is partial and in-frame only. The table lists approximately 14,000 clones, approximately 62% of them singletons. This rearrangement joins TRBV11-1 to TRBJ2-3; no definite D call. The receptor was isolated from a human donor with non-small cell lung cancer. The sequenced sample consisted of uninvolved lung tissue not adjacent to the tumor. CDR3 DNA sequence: TGTGCCAGCAGCCAACCGGGTTCGGGCACAGATACGCAGTATTTT. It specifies CASSQPGSGTDTQYF.